Below are 21 T cell receptor beta chains sequenced from a single sample in a study of post-analysis software for immune sequencing data. General study findings and limits: Included in a set of five TRBV segments more frequent in patients than controls were TRBV5-6, TRBV5-1 and TRBV20-1.

TCR beta libraries were prepared from cDNA with unique molecular identifiers. TCRdb re-analysed the PCR reads in MiXCR, keeping a single row per CDR3 protein. Of about 380,000 distinct CDR3 sequences listed, less than 40% are singletons. What these receptors recognize is not known. Sequencing was performed on blood. All receptors come from a girl between 10 and 17 years old with multiple sclerosis.

This clonotype was seen many times. The chain links TRBV5-1 to TRBJ2-7; tentatively, D is TRBD1 (6 bases). Germline V CDR1 and CDR2: SGHRS, YFSETQ. CDR3 size: 14 residues. V lost 4 bases and J lost 3, with 14 bases in between. CDR3 protein: CASSPWDTHYEQYF. The CDR3 nucleotides are TGCGCCAGCAGCCCGTGGGACACACACTACGAGCAGTACTTC.

This chain connects TRBV30 to TRBJ2-5; tentatively, D is TRBD2 (6 bases). The CDR3 is 15 residues long. V was cut by 2 bases and J by 1 base, with 14 bases left in between. CDR1 and CDR2 (germline): GTSNPN, SVGIG (reference sequence). This chain's CDR3 is CAWSITRGLQETQYF. CDR3 in DNA: TGTGCCTGGAGTATTACTAGGGGACTCCAAGAGACCCAGTACTTC. The entire variable domain, with the rest obtained from reference TRBV30 and TRBJ2-5, is as follows: SQTIHQWPATLVQPVGSPLSLECTVEGTSNPNLYWYRQAAGRGLQLLFYSVGIGQISSEVPQNLSASRPQDRQFILSSKKLLLSDSGFYLCAWSITRGLQETQYFGPGTRLLVL.

The chain has TRBV20-1 and TRBJ2-1; D is unclear. This CDR3 is built from 15 residues. Trimming stripped 0 bases from V and 5 bases from J, with 14 bases between. Germline V gene data show CDR1 as DFQATT and CDR2 as SNEGSKA (reference sequence). The CDR3 nucleotides read TGCAGTGCTAGAGATTTACAAGGGCTCGACAATGAGCAGTTCTTC. It translates to CSARDLQGLDNEQFF.

The chain uses TRBV4-3 and TRBJ1-4; D is perhaps TRBD1 (5 bases). V lost 0 bases and J 0 bases, leaving 8 bases between the germline ends. The CDR3 is 16 residues long. Germline CDR1 is LGHNA and CDR2 is YSLEER. This CDR3 is CASSQDRGATNEKLFF. In DNA form, the CDR3 reads TGCGCCAGCAGCCAAGATAGAGGGGCAACTAATGAAAAACTGTTTTTT.

This chain links TRBV9 with TRBJ2-1; 7 nucleotides line up with TRBD2. The V segment lost 2 bases and the J segment 4 bases; nucleotides outside the gene matches: 6. The germline V gene encodes CDR1 SGDLS and CDR2 YYNGEE. The CDR3 length is 15 residues. The CDR3 DNA follows: TGTGCCAGCAGCGTTTCGTGGGGGGGTTACAATGAGCAGTTCTTC. This translates into CASSVSWGGYNEQFF.

The sample holds a few counts of this clonotype. This chain uses TRBV7-9 with TRBJ2-1; 7 positions match TRBD2. Unmatched junction bases numbered 3, after V lost 2 bases and J lost 2 bases. CDR3 length: 15 residues. Germline V gene sequence: CDR1 SEHNR, CDR2 FQNEAQ (reference sequence). DNA for the CDR3: TGTGCCAGCAGCTTACTAGCGGATGCCTACAATGAGCAGTTCTTC. Translating gives CASSLLADAYNEQFF. Filled out from reference TRBV7-9 and TRBJ2-1, the complete variable domain reads DTGVSQNPRHKITKRGQNVTFRCDPISEHNRLYWYRQTLGQGPEFLTYFQNEAQLEKSRLLSDRFSAERPKGSFSTLEIQRTEQGDSAMYLCASSLLADAYNEQFFGPGTRLTVL.

This clonotype was counted a single time. This chain connects TRBV15 to TRBJ1-2; the D is unclear. Trimming took off 0 bases at V and 2 bases at J, with 13 bases between the two ends. The CDR3 extends over 16 amino acids. In germline, CDR1 is LNHNV, CDR2 YYDKDF (reference sequence). Written as DNA, the CDR3 is TGTGCCACCAGCAGAGATCGCGTGACGGGGAACTATGGCTACACCTTC. Protein: CATSRDRVTGNYGYTF.

The J gene is TRBJ2-5, the V gene TRBV7-2; D not resolved. CDR3 length equals 14 residues. In germline, CDR1 is SGHTA, CDR2 FQGNSA. The V end lost 5 bases, the J end lost 4 bases, and 14 bases lay between the germline ends. The CDR3, as DNA: TGTGCCAGCAGCCCGGACGAAGGGCGAGAGACCCAGTACTTC. Its protein product is CASSPDEGRETQYF.

The chain is built from TRBV4-2 and TRBJ2-1; the D call may be TRBD1 or TRBD2 (5 bases each). Germline V gives CDR1 LGHNA, CDR2 YNFKEQ. CDR3 length: 18 residues. V was cut by 0 bases and J by 1 base, with 16 bases left in between. This chain's CDR3 is CASSQDGASHLSYNEQFF. The CDR3 nucleotides are TGTGCCAGCAGCCAAGATGGGGCTAGCCATTTATCCTACAATGAGCAGTTCTTC.

The gene calls are TRBV7-6 and TRBJ2-7; 11 bases agree with TRBD2. CDR1 is SGHVS and CDR2 is FNYEAQ in the germline V gene. There are 18 residues in the CDR3. Trimming at V came to 0 bases and at J to 4 bases, leaving 11 bases not matched to a gene. CDR3 nucleotide sequence: TGTGCCAGCAGCTTAGCCCATGGCGCTAGCGGGGGGTATTACGAGCAGTACTTC. It specifies CASSLAHGASGGYYEQYF.

The V and J genes are TRBV14 and TRBJ2-7, with TRBD1 identical over 9 bases. CDR3 length: 17 residues. Trimming took 8 bases from V and 3 from J; bases not matched to a gene: 17. The germline V gene has CDR1 SGHDN and CDR2 FVKESK. CDR3 protein: CASPFLSGTGFRYEQYF. For the CDR3, the DNA is TGTGCCAGCCCCTTTCTCTCCGGGACAGGGTTTCGCTACGAGCAGTACTTC.

The CDR3, as DNA: TGTGCCAGCAGGCCGTTGGGGGCATTTTACGAGCAGTACTTC. Protein: CASRPLGAFYEQYF. The V gene is TRBV2, the J gene TRBJ2-5; TRBD1 is a possible D gene (6 bases). The DNA end favors TRBJ2-7, so the J call may be wrong. Germline CDR1 SNHLY, CDR2 FYNNEI. The CDR3 totals 14 residues.

The V and J genes are TRBV15 and TRBJ2-3, with 8 nucleotides matching TRBD1. After removal of 0 bases from V and 5 bases from J, the junction contained 16 bases not matched to a gene. CDR1 and CDR2 (germline): LNHNV, YYDKDF (reference sequence). This CDR3 is built from 19 residues. The CDR3 sequence: CATSRDSPGQGGVEDTQYF. CDR3 in DNA: TGTGCCACCAGCAGAGATTCACCCGGACAGGGCGGTGTAGAAGATACGCAGTATTTT.

The chain recombines TRBV7-3 with TRBJ2-1, with 10 bases that match TRBD2. The J call may be in error: the DNA end matches TRBJ2-7 better. Germline CDR1 reads SGHTA; CDR2 reads FQGTGA. The CDR3 length is 16 residues. CDR3 coding DNA: TGTGCCAGCAGCCCGACCCGGCTAGCGGGGGACAATGAGCAGTACTTC. Amino acid sequence: CASSPTRLAGDNEQYF.

This chain uses TRBV7-3 with TRBJ1-2, with D perhaps matching TRBD1 (5 bases). V lost 4 bases to trimming and J lost 3 bases, with 24 bases between them. CDR3 length: 18 residues. Germline V gene lookup returns CDR1 SGHTA and CDR2 FQGTGA. CDR3: CASSSTSAGGVGDYGYTF. The CDR3 nucleotides read TGTGCCAGCAGCTCCACGAGTGCGGGGGGAGTGGGCGACTATGGCTACACCTTC.

This sequence joins TRBV12-3 or TRBV12-4 and TRBJ1-1; D gene ambiguous. Trimming took 3 bases from V and 3 from J, leaving 11 bases between them. The CDR3 is 14 amino acids. In DNA, the CDR3 is TGTGCCAGCAGTTTTGGGGTTGGGGACACTGAAGCTTTCTTT. Amino acid sequence: CASSFGVGDTEAFF.

This clonotype showed up just a few times. The rearrangement links TRBV27 to TRBJ2-1, with 10 bases fitting TRBD2. Germline V lookup: CDR1 MNHEY, CDR2 SMNVEV (reference sequence). The V and J ends lost 4 bases and 8 bases, in that order; junction bases with no gene match: 11. The CDR3 is 16 amino acids. The CDR3 protein is CASSSPSGGAQDEQFF. The CDR3, as DNA: TGTGCCAGCAGTTCCCCAAGCGGGGGGGCCCAAGATGAGCAGTTCTTC.

This clonotype occurred a few times. The chain joins TRBV20-1 to TRBJ2-3; a weak D match, TRBD1 (6 bases). V lost 5 bases and J lost 7, with 19 bases in between. Germline V lookup: CDR1 DFQATT, CDR2 SNEGSKA (reference sequence). The CDR3 totals 14 residues. The CDR3 DNA is TGCAGTGCTTGGACTCTGACGACAGGAAATACGCAGTATTTT. This codes for CSAWTLTTGNTQYF.

This clonotype was counted between two and nine times. The rearrangement joins TRBV3-1 to TRBJ2-1; no definite D call. The V gene lost 4 bases and the J gene lost 4 bases, with 11 bases spanning the gap. The CDR3 totals 14 residues. In germline, CDR1 is LGHDT, CDR2 YNNKEL (reference sequence). CDR3 residues: CASSPNDIYNEQFF. As DNA, the CDR3 is TGTGCCAGCAGCCCTAATGACATATACAATGAGCAGTTCTTC.

As to this clonotype: A much larger clone differs from this one at a single base, so this may be a read error. The CDR3 sequence is CASSWDRVLYGYTF. The DNA for the CDR3 is TGCGCCAGCAGCTGGGACAGGGTACTCTATGGCTACACCTTC. J is TRBJ1-2 and V is TRBV5-1; TRBD1 aligns across 9 bases. V shed 3 bases, J shed 4 bases, and the junction held 4 bases outside the gene matches. In germline, CDR1 is SGHRS, CDR2 YFSETQ. CDR3 size: 14 residues.

This clonotype was detected a few times. This chain joins TRBV7-2 and TRBJ2-1, with TRBD1 matching 7 bases. Germline values: CDR1 SGHTA, CDR2 FQGNSA. The CDR3 is 16 residues long. The ends lost 3 bases at V and 3 bases at J; junction bases unmatched: 8. CDR3 nucleotides: TGTGCCAGCAGCTTCCGCCTGACAGGGATCTACAATGAGCAGTTCTTC. This gives the protein CASSFRLTGIYNEQFF.